Below are 10 T cell receptor beta chains sequenced from a single sample in a study of beta chain features in type 1 diabetes. The investigators reverse transcribed all of the isolated RNA, so they sequenced expressed TCRB transcripts. The repertoire was sequenced with immunoSEQ multiplex PCR; TCRdb's copy has only in-frame clones and lacks some. The repertoire holds some 900,000 clones, with under 20% as singletons. The sequencing sample was made of naive CD4+ T cells from blood. The receptors were gathered from a woman aged 18-29 years in good health.

This clone showed up just a few times. This sequence joins TRBV28 and TRBJ2-1, with 7 nucleotides matching TRBD1. Germline-derived CDR1 and CDR2 are MDHEN and SYDVKM. Trimming took 7 bases from V and 5 from J; bases not matched to a gene: 5. CDR3 length equals 13 residues. The CDR3 DNA follows: TGTGCCAGCAAGCCGGGACAGAACAATGAGCAGTTCTTC. Amino acid sequence: CASKPGQNNEQFF.

The J gene is TRBJ2-3, the V gene TRBV19; D is ambiguous. This CDR3 region has 15 residues. Trimming pared 0 bases from V and 14 bases from J, leaving 21 bases between. The germline gives CDR1 LNHDA, CDR2 SQIVND (reference sequence). The CDR3 loop is CASSIDRNSASGRYF. CDR3 DNA: TGTGCCAGTAGTATAGATCGGAACAGCGCATCTGGGCGGTATTTT. The full variable domain, completed using reference TRBV19 and TRBJ2-3, is DGGITQSPKYLFRKEGQNVTLSCEQNLNHDAMYWYRQDPGQGLRLIYYSQIVNDFQKGDIAEGYSVSREKKESFPLTVTSAQKNPTAFYLCASSIDRNSASGRYFGPGTRLTVL.

This clone was seen a handful of times. The chain links TRBV25-1 to TRBJ2-1, with D perhaps TRBD2 (6 bases). CDR1 is MGHDK, CDR2 SYGVNS, per germline. CDR3 size: 15 residues. With 5 bases removed from V and 5 bases from J, the gap between germline ends came to 16 bases. The CDR3 is CASSPAGSGDNEQFF. CDR3 bases: TGTGCCAGCAGTCCTGCGGGGTCCGGGGACAATGAGCAGTTCTTC.

V is TRBV7-9 and J is TRBJ2-4; no clear D. Trimming removed 10 bases from V and 0 bases from J, with 10 bases in between. This CDR3 region has 13 residues. Germline V gene sequence: CDR1 SEHNR, CDR2 FQNEAQ (reference sequence). DNA for the CDR3: TGTGCCAACGATATACTAGCCAAAAACATTCAGTACTTC. Its translation: CANDILAKNIQYF.

This rearrangement joins TRBV11-2 to TRBJ2-7; D is unclear. With 5 bases removed from V and 4 bases from J, the gap between germline ends came to 9 bases. Germline V gene data show CDR1 as SGHAT and CDR2 as FQNNGV. There are 12 residues in the CDR3. In DNA, the CDR3 is TGTGCCAGCAGCCCCGGGCCATACGAGCAGTACTTC. It translates to CASSPGPYEQYF. Looking up the rest from reference TRBV11-2 and TRBJ2-7 gives the full variable domain: EAGVAQSPRYKIIEKRQSVAFWCNPISGHATLYWYQQILGQGPKLLIQFQNNGVVDDSQLPKDRFSAERLKGVDSTLKIQPAKLEDSAVYLCASSPGPYEQYFGPGTRLTVT.

The sample holds one count of this clone. The chain links TRBV28 to TRBJ2-3; D not certain. The germline V and J ends were trimmed by 7 bases and 7 bases, with 15 bases remaining between them. Germline V gives CDR1 MDHEN, CDR2 SYDVKM. CDR3 length: 13 residues. For the CDR3, the DNA is TGTGCCAGCACCCTATGGTCGCGCAATACGCAGTATTTT. Translated: CASTLWSRNTQYF. The complete variable domain, with remaining parts taken from reference TRBV28 and TRBJ2-3, reads DVKVTQSSRYLVKRTGEKVFLECVQDMDHENMFWYRQDPGLGLRLIYFSYDVKMKEKGDIPEGYSVSREKKERFSLILESASTNQTSMYLCASTLWSRNTQYFGPGTRLTVL.

V is TRBV19 and J is TRBJ1-5; D not resolved. This CDR3 is 13 amino acids long. Germline lookup yields CDR1 LNHDA and CDR2 SQIVND (reference sequence). Trimming removed 3 bases from V and 7 bases from J, with 10 bases in between. The CDR3 region has the DNA TGTGCCAGTAGTATCCTAGTCCGACAGCCCCAGCATTTT. As protein: CASSILVRQPQHF.

This clone was picked up a small number of times. V gene TRBV6-4 combines with J gene TRBJ2-1; 10 bases fit TRBD2. V lost 8 bases to trimming and J lost 5 bases; unmatched junction nucleotides: 6. Germline V gene data show CDR1 as MRHNA and CDR2 as SNTAGT. The CDR3 extends over 14 amino acids. CDR3 sequence reads: CASSASGSDNEQFF. The CDR3 nucleotides are TGTGCCAGCTCCGCTAGCGGGAGTGACAATGAGCAGTTCTTC.

The rearrangement joins TRBV4-1 to TRBJ2-2, with 7 nucleotides matching TRBD1. Unmatched junction bases numbered 12, after V lost 2 bases and J lost 6 bases. Germline loops: CDR1 MGHRA, CDR2 YSYEKL. The CDR3 spans 17 residues. CDR3 loop: CASSQKVVRGLAGELFF. In nucleotides, the CDR3 is TGCGCCAGCAGCCAAAAGGTGGTTAGGGGGCTTGCCGGGGAGCTGTTTTTT.

This chain uses TRBV4-2 with TRBJ2-1, with D perhaps TRBD1 (6 bases). V was cut by 5 bases and J by 1 base, with 12 bases left in between. Germline loops: CDR1 LGHNA, CDR2 YNFKEQ. This CDR3 contains 15 residues. The CDR3 here is CASSLDSSSYNEQFF. The CDR3 nucleotides are TGTGCCAGCAGCTTGGACAGTTCTTCCTACAATGAGCAGTTCTTC.